What follows are 13 T cell receptor beta chains derived from one specimen sequenced in a study of T-cell memory formation after mild COVID-19. TCRdb reprocessed the 5' RACE reads via MiXCR and lists one record per CDR3 protein. Among 400,000 or so distinct CDR3 sequences, about 19% were seen once, and the ten largest hold 8.4%. The sample consisted of PBMCs or a T cell subset sorted from them (not recorded which). The receptor set was obtained from an adult woman who had mild COVID-19 (a few samples of this study predate the infection). Cell type and time point are not known.

The V call is TRBV30, the J call TRBJ2-1; D remains unclear. V lost 0 bases to trimming and J lost 8 bases, with 5 bases between them. The CDR3 totals 11 residues. Germline V gives CDR1 GTSNPN, CDR2 SVGIG (reference sequence). CDR3 loop: CAWSVRYEQFF. The CDR3 DNA reads TGTGCCTGGAGTGTACGGTATGAGCAGTTCTTC. The whole variable domain, filled in from reference TRBV30 and TRBJ2-1, reads SQTIHQWPATLVQPVGSPLSLECTVEGTSNPNLYWYRQAAGRGLQLLFYSVGIGQISSEVPQNLSASRPQDRQFILSSKKLLLSDSGFYLCAWSVRYEQFFGPGTRLTVL.

This clonotype was seen many times. V and J are TRBV30 and TRBJ1-2, with D tentatively TRBD1 (5 bases). CDR3 length equals 13 residues. The ends were cut back, 3 bases at V and 5 bases at J, with 13 bases in the middle. Germline values: CDR1 GTSNPN, CDR2 SVGIG (reference sequence). CDR3 coding DNA: TGTGCCTGGAGCAGTAGGGGCTTTTATGGCTACACCTTC. Amino acids: CAWSSRGFYGYTF. The whole variable domain, filled in from reference TRBV30 and TRBJ1-2, reads SQTIHQWPATLVQPVGSPLSLECTVEGTSNPNLYWYRQAAGRGLQLLFYSVGIGQISSEVPQNLSASRPQDRQFILSSKKLLLSDSGFYLCAWSSRGFYGYTFGSGTRLTVV.

V gene TRBV12-3 or TRBV12-4 combines with J gene TRBJ2-1; 7 positions agree with TRBD2. This CDR3 has 16 residues. The V gene end was trimmed by 6 bases and the J gene end by 0 bases; junction bases not matched to a gene: 8. CDR3 bases: TGTGCCAGCAGGAGGAGCGGGGCTACCTCCTACAATGAGCAGTTCTTC. This translates into CASRRSGATSYNEQFF.

There are a few counts of this clonotype. The gene calls are TRBV7-6 and TRBJ2-7, with TRBD1 matching 9 bases. From germline, CDR1 is SGHVS and CDR2 FNYEAQ. The CDR3 covers 15 residues. The junction had 6 bases not matched to a gene; V was cut back by 1 base and J by 5 bases. The DNA of the CDR3 is TGTGCCAGCAGCTTAGAGGTGGACAGGGGCCACGAGCAGTACTTC. Amino acid sequence: CASSLEVDRGHEQYF.

This clonotype occurred a few times. The rearrangement uses TRBV6-5 and TRBJ1-6, with a tentative D call TRBD1 (5 bases). Trimming stripped 7 bases from V and 6 bases from J, with 16 bases between. Germline CDR1 reads MNHEY; CDR2 reads SVGAGI. The CDR3 runs to 15 residues. The CDR3 DNA is TGTGCCAGCACCCTGACCGGGACTGCTAATTCACCCCTCCACTTT. Translation gives CASTLTGTANSPLHF.

V usage is TRBV7-3 and J usage is TRBJ2-1; D may correspond to TRBD1 or TRBD2 (5 bases each). Looked up from germline, CDR1 is SGHTA and CDR2 is FQGTGA. V lost 5 bases and J 8 bases, leaving 13 bases between the germline ends. The CDR3 spans 13 residues. CDR3 protein: CASSGGRHDEQFF. The CDR3 nucleotides are TGTGCCAGCAGCGGGGGACGCCACGATGAGCAGTTCTTC.

The chain carries TRBV7-9 and TRBJ1-1, with unresolved D. Germline V gene sequence: CDR1 SEHNR, CDR2 FQNEAQ (reference sequence). Trimming stripped 6 bases from V and 1 base from J, with 18 bases between. The CDR3 runs to 16 residues. The CDR3 DNA is TGTGCCAGCAGTAGAGGGTTGGGCTTACAGAACACTGAAGCTTTCTTT. Residues: CASSRGLGLQNTEAFF. The full variable domain, completed using reference TRBV7-9 and TRBJ1-1, is DTGVSQNPRHKITKRGQNVTFRCDPISEHNRLYWYRQTLGQGPEFLTYFQNEAQLEKSRLLSDRFSAERPKGSFSTLEIQRTEQGDSAMYLCASSRGLGLQNTEAFFGQGTRLTVV.

This clonotype was found a few times. The chain uses TRBV7-6 and TRBJ2-7; no clear D. The V end lost 5 bases, the J end lost 6 bases, and 11 bases lay between the germline ends. CDR1 and CDR2 (germline): SGHVS, FNYEAQ. This CDR3 is built from 12 residues. The CDR3 coding sequence is TGTGCCAGCAGCCCAGACCCATCCGAGCAGTACTTC. This codes for CASSPDPSEQYF.

J is TRBJ2-7 and V is TRBV29-1, with D maybe TRBD2 (6 bases). CDR1 and CDR2 (germline): SQVTM, ANQGSEA. V was cut by 5 bases and J by 3 bases, with 23 bases left in between. The CDR3 spans 16 residues. The CDR3 is CSVLGLLLPPIYEQYF. The CDR3 bases are TGCAGCGTTTTGGGACTCCTGTTACCCCCTATCTACGAGCAGTACTTC.

Many counts were recorded for this clonotype. The rearrangement uses TRBV25-1 and TRBJ2-3; maybe TRBD2 (6 bases). Germline CDR1 reads MGHDK; CDR2 reads SYGVNS. The CDR3 extends over 16 amino acids. V shed 1 base and J shed 0 bases, with 11 bases lying between them. The CDR3 loop reads CASSEWAGFSTDTQYF. The DNA for the CDR3 is TGTGCCAGCAGTGAATGGGCGGGATTTAGCACAGATACGCAGTATTTT.

This clonotype was found a few times. This chain uses TRBV5-1 with TRBJ2-5; D is perhaps TRBD1 (5 bases). V lost 7 bases and J 5 bases, leaving 21 bases between the germline ends. Germline CDR1 SGHRS, CDR2 YFSETQ. This CDR3 has 15 amino acids. The CDR3 DNA reads as TGCGCCAGCTACGAATCACACAGGTCAGGGGAGACCCAGTACTTC. Translated, it gives CASYESHRSGETQYF.

There are many counts of this clonotype. J is TRBJ2-1 and V is TRBV5-1; D is ambiguous. The germline V gene has CDR1 SGHRS and CDR2 YFSETQ. The CDR3 sequence is 15 residues long. The ends were cut back, 4 bases at V and 0 bases at J, with 11 bases in the middle. CDR3 bases: TGCGCCAGCAGCCCAGGTGTTAGCTCCTACAATGAGCAGTTCTTC. This sequence encodes CASSPGVSSYNEQFF.

The gene calls are TRBV27 and TRBJ2-5; 12 bases match TRBD2. Germline V lookup: CDR1 MNHEY, CDR2 SMNVEV (reference sequence). The CDR3 contains 15 residues. The J segment lost 5 bases and the V segment lost 6 bases, leaving 7 bases of the junction unmatched. CDR3: CASRASGRARETQYF. Here the CDR3 DNA reads TGTGCCAGCAGAGCTAGCGGGAGGGCCAGGGAGACCCAGTACTTC.